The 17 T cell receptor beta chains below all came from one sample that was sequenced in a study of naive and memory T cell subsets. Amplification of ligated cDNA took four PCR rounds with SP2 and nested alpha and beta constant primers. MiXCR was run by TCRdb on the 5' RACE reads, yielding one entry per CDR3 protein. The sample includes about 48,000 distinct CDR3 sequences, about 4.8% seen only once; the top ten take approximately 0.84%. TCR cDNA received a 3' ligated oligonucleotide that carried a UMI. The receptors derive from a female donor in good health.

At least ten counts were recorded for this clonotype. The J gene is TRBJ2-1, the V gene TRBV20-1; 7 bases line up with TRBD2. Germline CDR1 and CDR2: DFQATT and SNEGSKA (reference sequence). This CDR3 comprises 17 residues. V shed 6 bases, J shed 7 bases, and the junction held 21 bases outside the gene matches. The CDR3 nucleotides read TGCAGTGCGCATACCCTAGCGGAGACCTTTAAGATGAATGAGCAGTTCTTC. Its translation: CSAHTLAETFKMNEQFF.

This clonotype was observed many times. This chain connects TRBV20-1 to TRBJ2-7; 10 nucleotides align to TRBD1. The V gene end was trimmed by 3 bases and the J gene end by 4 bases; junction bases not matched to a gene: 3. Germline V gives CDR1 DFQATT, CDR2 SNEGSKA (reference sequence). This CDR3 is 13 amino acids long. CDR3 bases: TGCAGTGCTAGTCGGGACAGGGGTTACGAGCAGTACTTC. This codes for CSASRDRGYEQYF.

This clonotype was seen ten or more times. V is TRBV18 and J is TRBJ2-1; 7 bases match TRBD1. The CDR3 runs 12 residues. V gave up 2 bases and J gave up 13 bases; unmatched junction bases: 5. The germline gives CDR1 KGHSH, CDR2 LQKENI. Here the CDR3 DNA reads TGTGCCAGCTCACCAGACAGGGTGGATCAGTTCTTC. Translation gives CASSPDRVDQFF.

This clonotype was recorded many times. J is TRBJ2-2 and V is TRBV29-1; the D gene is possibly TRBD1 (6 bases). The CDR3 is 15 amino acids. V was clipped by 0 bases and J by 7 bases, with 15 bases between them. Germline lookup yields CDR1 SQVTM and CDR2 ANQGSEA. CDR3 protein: CSVEDLYSGDGELFF. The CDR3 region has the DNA TGCAGCGTTGAAGATCTATACTCAGGGGACGGGGAGCTGTTTTTT.

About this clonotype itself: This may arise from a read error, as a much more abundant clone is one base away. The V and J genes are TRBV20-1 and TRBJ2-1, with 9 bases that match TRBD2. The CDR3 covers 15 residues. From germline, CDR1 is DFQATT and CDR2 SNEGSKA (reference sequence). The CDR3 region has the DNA TGCAGTGCCAGAGCGAGGCTAGCGGGATACAATGAGCAGTTCTTC. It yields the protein CSARARLAGYNEQFF.

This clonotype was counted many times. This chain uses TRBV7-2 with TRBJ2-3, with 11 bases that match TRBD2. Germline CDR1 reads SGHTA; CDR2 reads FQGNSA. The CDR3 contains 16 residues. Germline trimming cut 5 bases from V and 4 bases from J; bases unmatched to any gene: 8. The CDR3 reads CASSLRLAGLPDTQYF. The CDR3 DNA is TGTGCCAGCAGCCTCAGACTAGCGGGATTACCAGATACGCAGTATTTT. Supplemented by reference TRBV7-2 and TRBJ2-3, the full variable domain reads GAGVSQSPSNKVTEKGKDVELRCDPISGHTALYWYRQSLGQGLEFLIYFQGNSAPDKSGLPSDRFSAERTGGSVSTLTIQRTQQEDSAVYLCASSLRLAGLPDTQYFGPGTRLTVL.

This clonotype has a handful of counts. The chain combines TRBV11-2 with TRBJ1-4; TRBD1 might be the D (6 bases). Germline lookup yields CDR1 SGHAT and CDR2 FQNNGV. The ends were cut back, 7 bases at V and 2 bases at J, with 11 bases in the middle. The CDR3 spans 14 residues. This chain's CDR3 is CASTRDTTNEKLFF. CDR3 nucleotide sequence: TGTGCCAGCACCCGGGACACCACTAATGAAAAACTGTTTTTT.

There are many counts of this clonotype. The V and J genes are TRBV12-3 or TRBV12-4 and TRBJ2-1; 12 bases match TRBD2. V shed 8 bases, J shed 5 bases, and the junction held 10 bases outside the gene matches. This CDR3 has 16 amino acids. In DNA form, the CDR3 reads TGTGCCAGCGGGTACTTACGACTAGCGGGAGACAATGAGCAGTTCTTC. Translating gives CASGYLRLAGDNEQFF.

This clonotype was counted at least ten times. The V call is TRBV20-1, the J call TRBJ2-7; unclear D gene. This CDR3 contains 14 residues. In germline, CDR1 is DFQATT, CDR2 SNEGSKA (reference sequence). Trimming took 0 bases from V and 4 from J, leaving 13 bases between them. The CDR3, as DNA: TGCAGTGCTAGAGATCCCCGAACGACTTACGAGCAGTACTTC. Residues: CSARDPRTTYEQYF.

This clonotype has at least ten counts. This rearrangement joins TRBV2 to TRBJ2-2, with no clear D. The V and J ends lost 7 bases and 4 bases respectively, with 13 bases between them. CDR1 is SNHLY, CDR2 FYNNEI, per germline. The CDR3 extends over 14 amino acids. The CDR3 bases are TGTGCCAGCAATGCAGCCCTCGTCACCGGGGAGCTGTTTTTT. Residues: CASNAALVTGELFF.

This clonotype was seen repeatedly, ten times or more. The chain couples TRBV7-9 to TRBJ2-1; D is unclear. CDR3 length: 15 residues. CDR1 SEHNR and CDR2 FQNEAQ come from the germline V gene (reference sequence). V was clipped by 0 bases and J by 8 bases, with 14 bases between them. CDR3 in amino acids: CASSLAIRPDDEQFF. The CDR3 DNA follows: TGTGCCAGCAGCTTAGCCATTAGACCCGACGATGAGCAGTTCTTC.

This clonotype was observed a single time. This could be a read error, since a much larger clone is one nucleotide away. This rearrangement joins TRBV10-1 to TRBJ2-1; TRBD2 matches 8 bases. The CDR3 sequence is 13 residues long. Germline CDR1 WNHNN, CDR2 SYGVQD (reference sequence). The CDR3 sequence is CPSSETSVSEQFF. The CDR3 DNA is TGCCCCAGCAGTGAGACTAGCGTTAGTGAGCAGTTCTTC.

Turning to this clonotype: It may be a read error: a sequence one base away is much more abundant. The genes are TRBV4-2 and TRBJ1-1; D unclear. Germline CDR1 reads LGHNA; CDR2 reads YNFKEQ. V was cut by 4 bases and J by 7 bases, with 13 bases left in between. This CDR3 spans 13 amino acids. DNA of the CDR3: TGTGCCAGCAGCCCAGCCCGGGAGGGTGAAGCTTTCTTT. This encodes CASSPAREGEAFF.

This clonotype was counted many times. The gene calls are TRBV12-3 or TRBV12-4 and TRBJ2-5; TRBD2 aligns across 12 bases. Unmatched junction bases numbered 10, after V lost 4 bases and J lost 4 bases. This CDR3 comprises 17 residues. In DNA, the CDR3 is TGTGCCAGCAGTTCCGGACTAGCGGGATGGGGAGGAGAGACCCAGTACTTC. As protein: CASSSGLAGWGGETQYF.

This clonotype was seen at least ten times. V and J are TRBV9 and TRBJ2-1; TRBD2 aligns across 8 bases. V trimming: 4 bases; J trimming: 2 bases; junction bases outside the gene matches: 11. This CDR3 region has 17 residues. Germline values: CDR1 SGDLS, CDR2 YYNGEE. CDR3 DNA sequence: TGTGCCAGCAGCTCCCCCAATAGCGGGGCCACCTACAATGAGCAGTTCTTC. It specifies CASSSPNSGATYNEQFF. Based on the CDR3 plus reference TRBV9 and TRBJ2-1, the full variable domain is DSGVTQTPKHLITATGQRVTLRCSPRSGDLSVYWYQQSLDQGLQFLIQYYNGEERAKGNILERFSAQQFPDLHSELNLSSLELGDSALYFCASSSPNSGATYNEQFFGPGTRLTVL.

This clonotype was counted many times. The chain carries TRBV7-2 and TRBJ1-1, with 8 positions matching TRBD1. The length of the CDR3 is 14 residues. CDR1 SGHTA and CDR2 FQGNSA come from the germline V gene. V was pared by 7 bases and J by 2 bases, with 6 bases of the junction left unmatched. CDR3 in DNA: TGTGCCAGCACCCAGGACAGGGTTAACACTGAAGCTTTCTTT. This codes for CASTQDRVNTEAFF.

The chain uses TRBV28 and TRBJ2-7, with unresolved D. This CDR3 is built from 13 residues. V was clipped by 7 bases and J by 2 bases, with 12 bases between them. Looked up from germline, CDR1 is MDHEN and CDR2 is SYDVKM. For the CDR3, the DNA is TGTGCCAGCATCCGGCTTAGCCCCTACGAGCAGTACTTC. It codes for CASIRLSPYEQYF.